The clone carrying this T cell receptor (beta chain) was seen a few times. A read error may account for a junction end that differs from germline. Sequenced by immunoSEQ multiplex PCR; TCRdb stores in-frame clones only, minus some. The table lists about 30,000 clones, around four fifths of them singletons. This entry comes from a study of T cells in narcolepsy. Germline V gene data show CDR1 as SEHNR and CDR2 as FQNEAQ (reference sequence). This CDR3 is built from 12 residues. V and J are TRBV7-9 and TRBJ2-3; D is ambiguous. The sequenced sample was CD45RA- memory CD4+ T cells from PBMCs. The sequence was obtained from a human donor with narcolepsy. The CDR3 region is CASSLKADAQYF. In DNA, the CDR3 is TGTGCCAGCAGCTTAAAAGCAGATGCGCAGTATTTT. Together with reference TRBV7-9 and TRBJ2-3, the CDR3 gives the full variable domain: DTGVSQNPRHKITKRGQNVTFRCDPISEHNRLYWYRQTLGQGPEFLTYFQNEAQLEKSRLLSDRFSAERPKGSFSTLEIQRTEQGDSAMYLCASSLKADAQYFGPGTRLTVL.